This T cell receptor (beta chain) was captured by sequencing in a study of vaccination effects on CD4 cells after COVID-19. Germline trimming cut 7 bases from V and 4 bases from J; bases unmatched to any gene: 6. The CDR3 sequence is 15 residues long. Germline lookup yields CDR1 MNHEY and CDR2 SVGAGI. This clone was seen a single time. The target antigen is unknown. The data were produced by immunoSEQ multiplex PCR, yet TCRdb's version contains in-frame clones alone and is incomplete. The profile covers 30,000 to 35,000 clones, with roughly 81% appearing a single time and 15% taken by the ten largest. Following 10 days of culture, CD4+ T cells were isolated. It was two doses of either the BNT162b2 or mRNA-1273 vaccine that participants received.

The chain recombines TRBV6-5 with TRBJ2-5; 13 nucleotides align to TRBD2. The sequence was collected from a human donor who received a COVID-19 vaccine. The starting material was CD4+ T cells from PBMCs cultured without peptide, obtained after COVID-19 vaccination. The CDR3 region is CASKGLAGDRETQYF. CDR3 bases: TGTGCCAGCAAAGGACTAGCGGGGGATAGAGAGACCCAGTACTTC.